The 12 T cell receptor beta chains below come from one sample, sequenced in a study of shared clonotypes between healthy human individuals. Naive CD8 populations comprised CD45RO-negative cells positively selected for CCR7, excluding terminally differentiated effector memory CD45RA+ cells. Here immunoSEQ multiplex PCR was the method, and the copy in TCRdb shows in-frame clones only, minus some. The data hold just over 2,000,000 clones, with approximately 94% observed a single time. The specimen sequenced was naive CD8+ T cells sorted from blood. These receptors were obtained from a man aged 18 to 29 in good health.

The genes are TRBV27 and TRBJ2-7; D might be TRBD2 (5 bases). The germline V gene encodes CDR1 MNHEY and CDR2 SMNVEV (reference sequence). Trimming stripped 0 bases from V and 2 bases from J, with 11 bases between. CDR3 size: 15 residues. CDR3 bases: TGTGCCAGCAGTTTATCGACGGGGTCAGCCTACGAGCAGTACTTC. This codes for CASSLSTGSAYEQYF.

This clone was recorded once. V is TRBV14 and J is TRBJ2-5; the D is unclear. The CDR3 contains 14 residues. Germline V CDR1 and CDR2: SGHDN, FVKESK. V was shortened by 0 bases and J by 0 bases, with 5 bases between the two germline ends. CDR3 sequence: CASSQDGNQETQYF. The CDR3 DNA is TGTGCCAGCAGCCAAGATGGGAACCAAGAGACCCAGTACTTC.

The CDR3 protein is CASVETSGRPAYEQYF. The CDR3 DNA reads as TGCGCCAGCGTGGAGACTAGCGGGAGGCCTGCCTACGAGCAGTACTTC. V is TRBV5-1 and J is TRBJ2-7; the match to TRBD2 covers 13 bases. The V and J ends lost 7 bases and 2 bases, in that order; junction bases with no gene match: 9. Germline V gene data show CDR1 as SGHRS and CDR2 as YFSETQ. The length of the CDR3 is 16 residues.

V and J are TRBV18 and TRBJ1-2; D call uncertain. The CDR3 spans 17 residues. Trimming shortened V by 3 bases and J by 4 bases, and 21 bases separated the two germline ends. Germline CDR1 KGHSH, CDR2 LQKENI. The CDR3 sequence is CASSPGPKVRLIYGYTF. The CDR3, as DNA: TGTGCCAGCTCACCTGGGCCGAAGGTCAGGCTGATCTATGGCTACACCTTC.

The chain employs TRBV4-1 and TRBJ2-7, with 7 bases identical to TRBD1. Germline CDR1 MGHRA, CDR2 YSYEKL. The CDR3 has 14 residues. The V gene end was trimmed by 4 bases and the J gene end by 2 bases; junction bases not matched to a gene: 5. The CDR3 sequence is CASSPKRGPYEQYF. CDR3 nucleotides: TGCGCCAGCAGCCCGAAAAGGGGGCCCTACGAGCAGTACTTC.

CDR3 loop: CASSKALETSHGAYEQYF. The CDR3 DNA sequence: TGTGCCAGCAGCAAAGCGCTCGAGACATCCCACGGGGCCTACGAGCAGTACTTC. The chain is built from TRBV21-1 and TRBJ2-7; the table gives TRBD2 as D, unverified against the DNA. TRBV21-1 is described as a pseudogene. CDR3 length: 18 residues.

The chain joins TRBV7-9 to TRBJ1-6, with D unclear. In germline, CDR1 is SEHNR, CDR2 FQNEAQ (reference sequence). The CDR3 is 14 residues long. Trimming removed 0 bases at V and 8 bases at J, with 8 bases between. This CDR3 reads CASSLAHSDSPLHF. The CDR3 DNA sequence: TGTGCCAGCAGCTTAGCGCATAGTGATTCACCCCTCCACTTT. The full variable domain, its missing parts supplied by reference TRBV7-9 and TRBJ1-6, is DTGVSQNPRHKITKRGQNVTFRCDPISEHNRLYWYRQTLGQGPEFLTYFQNEAQLEKSRLLSDRFSAERPKGSFSTLEIQRTEQGDSAMYLCASSLAHSDSPLHFGNGTRLTVT.

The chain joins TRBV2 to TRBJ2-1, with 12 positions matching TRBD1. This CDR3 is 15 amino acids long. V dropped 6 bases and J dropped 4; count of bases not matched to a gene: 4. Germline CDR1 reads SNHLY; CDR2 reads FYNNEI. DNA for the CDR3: TGTGCCAGCAGGGGGGACAGGGGGCAGTACAATGAGCAGTTCTTC. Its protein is CASRGDRGQYNEQFF.

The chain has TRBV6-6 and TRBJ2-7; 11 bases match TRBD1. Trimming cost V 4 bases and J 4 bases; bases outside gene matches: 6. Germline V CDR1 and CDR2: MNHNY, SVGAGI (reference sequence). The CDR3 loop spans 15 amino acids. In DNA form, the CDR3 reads TGTGCCAGCAGTTTGGGGACAGGGGGTTTTTACGAGCAGTACTTC. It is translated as CASSLGTGGFYEQYF.

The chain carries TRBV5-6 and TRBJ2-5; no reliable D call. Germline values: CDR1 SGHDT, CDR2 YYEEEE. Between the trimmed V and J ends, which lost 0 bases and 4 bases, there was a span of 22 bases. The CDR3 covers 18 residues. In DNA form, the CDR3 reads TGTGCCAGCAGCTTGGTCGAGCTGACCCTTATTCAATTAGAGACCCAGTACTTC. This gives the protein CASSLVELTLIQLETQYF.

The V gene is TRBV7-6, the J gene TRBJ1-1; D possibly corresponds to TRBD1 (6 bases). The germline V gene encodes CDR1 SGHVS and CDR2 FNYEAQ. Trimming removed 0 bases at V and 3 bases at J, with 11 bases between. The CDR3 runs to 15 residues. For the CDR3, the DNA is TGTGCCAGCAGCTTAGCCCAGGGGTTGGACACTGAAGCTTTCTTT. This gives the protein CASSLAQGLDTEAFF.

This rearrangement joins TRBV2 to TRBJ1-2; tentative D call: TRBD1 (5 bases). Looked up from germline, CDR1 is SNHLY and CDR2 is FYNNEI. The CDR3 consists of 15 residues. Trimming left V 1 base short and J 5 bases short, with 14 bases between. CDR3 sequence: CASSEGAGFWYGYTF. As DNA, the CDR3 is TGTGCCAGCAGTGAAGGGGCAGGGTTTTGGTATGGCTACACCTTC.